The entry below describes one T cell receptor beta chain. Antigen unknown. The repertoire was sequenced with immunoSEQ multiplex PCR; TCRdb's copy has only in-frame clones and lacks some. The sample includes under 95,000 clones, about 89% seen only once; the top ten take roughly 2.6%. These data belong to a study of graft-versus-host responses after intestinal transplantation. Overall study: Among the recipients, transplants were multivisceral, liver-intestinal, or isolated intestinal. Anti-thymocyte globulin induction was given to all recipients, followed by tacrolimus and steroids for two to four years. Whole-study results and caveats: GvH clone levels peaked in circulation, and this peak was associated with early post-transplant HvG declines. Researchers found GvH clones in recipient marrow, and some showed up first in ileum or blood.

Germline V gene lookup returns CDR1 SGDLS and CDR2 YYNGEE. The CDR3 extends over 14 amino acids. The V and J ends lost 4 bases and 4 bases respectively, with 11 bases between them. The clonotype comes from a human donor who received an intestinal transplant. Sample: unstimulated CD8+ T cells sorted from spleen or lymph node cells, taken before intestinal transplant. The chain uses TRBV9 and TRBJ1-4; D might be TRBD1 (6 bases). CDR3 sequence: CASSPGDYNEKLFF. The CDR3 coding sequence is TGTGCCAGCAGCCCAGGGGACTATAATGAAAAACTGTTTTTT.